Listed below are T cell receptor beta chains from one sample, sequenced in a study of CD8 T cells in Susac syndrome. TCRdb used MiXCR to reprocess the immunoSEQ multiplex PCR reads, holding one entry per CDR3 protein. The sample carries around 71,000 distinct CDR3 sequences, 90% to 95% recorded once. Sequences were obtained from CD4+ T cells from PBMCs. The receptors were gathered from a human donor with Susac syndrome. Each CDR3 is given with its conserved first and last residue. The order of the fields is J gene, V gene, clone size, D gene, CDR3 DNA, CDR3 protein. D genes are given only for firm matches. Expanded clones get a size class; other rows say once, few or many, or leave the size out.

TRBJ1-2,TRBV28,once,-,TGTGCCAGCAGTTGGGAACGTGTCCTCTGCTATGGCTACACCTTC,CASSWERVLCYGYTF
TRBJ2-3,TRBV7-2,-,TRBD2,TGTGCCAGCAGCCCTAGGGGACTAGCGGGGGGGATTGATACGCAGTATTTT,CASSPRGLAGGIDTQYF
TRBJ2-3,TRBV7-2,-,TRBD2,TGTGCCAGCAGCTCCTCCCTAGCGGGGGGGCGAGATACGCAGTATTTT,CASSSSLAGGRDTQYF
TRBJ2-1,TRBV20-1,-,TRBD2,TGCAGTGCTCTGGGACTAGCGGGGGACTTGGCTGAGCAGTTCTTC,CSALGLAGDLAEQFF
TRBJ1-5,TRBV7-2,once,-,TGTGCCAGCAGCTTAATGCCCGGGAACAATCAGCCCCAGCATTTT,CASSLMPGNNQPQHF
TRBJ1-4,TRBV3-1,-,TRBD1,TGTGCCAGCAGCCGGATTAAAGGCAGGGGGCGCTTCAGTATGTTTTTT,CASSRIKGRGRFSMFF
TRBJ1-3,TRBV5-1,once,-,TGCGCCAGCAGCTATGATTCGCGCGGAAACACCATATATTTT,CASSYDSRGNTIYF
TRBJ2-2,TRBV5-1,once,-,TGCGCCAGCAGTCTCGATAGGGCAAGAGTTACCGGGGAGCTGTTTTTT,CASSLDRARVTGELFF
TRBJ1-6,TRBV6-1,-,-,TGTGCCAGCAGCTCCCTCGGCCGTCCGTCCTATAATTCACCCCTCCACTTT,CASSSLGRPSYNSPLHF
TRBJ1-1,TRBV18,-,-,TGTGCCAGCTCGGCCGACCGATGGGGCACTGAAGCTTTCTTT,CASSADRWGTEAFF
TRBJ1-1,TRBV28,-,-,TGTGCCAGCAGTTTGGTCCTACTATCGGGTCCTGGCGGGTACACTGAAGCTTTCTTT,CASSLVLLSGPGGYTEAFF